A single sample gave rise to the 15 T cell receptor beta chains below, sequenced in a study of shared clonotypes between healthy human individuals. Generated by immunoSEQ multiplex PCR, the TCRdb table keeps only in-frame clones and is missing some. The table has around 1.5 million clones, 95% to 99% seen once. Source material: naive CD4+ T cells sorted from blood. Subset: CD45RA+ positively selected. The receptors come from a man aged 25 to 40 in good health.

CDR3 nucleotides: TGTGCCAGCAGCGTAGAGAGTAGGGGGCCCCAGCATTTT. Translating it yields CASSVESRGPQHF. The J gene is TRBJ1-5, the V gene TRBV9, with TRBD1 as a possible D gene (5 bases). From germline, CDR1 is SGDLS and CDR2 YYNGEE. This CDR3 contains 13 residues. Deletions cut 0 bases from V and 9 bases from J, with 10 bases between.

The chain uses TRBV7-4 and TRBJ1-5, with TRBD1 matching 7 bases. Looked up from germline, CDR1 is SGHVT and CDR2 is SQSDAQ. Germline trimming cut 6 bases from V and 5 bases from J; bases unmatched to any gene: 16. The CDR3 runs 17 residues. The CDR3 loop reads CASSHYQGGHEDQPQHF. The CDR3 DNA reads as TGTGCCAGCAGTCATTACCAGGGGGGCCACGAAGATCAGCCCCAGCATTTT.

The chain combines TRBV7-8 with TRBJ1-5; D uncertain. From germline, CDR1 is SGHVS and CDR2 FQNEAQ. Trimming shortened V by 3 bases and J by 3 bases, and 9 bases separated the two germline ends. The length of the CDR3 is 14 residues. For the CDR3, the DNA is TGTGCCAGCAGCTTTTACACAGACAATCAGCCCCAGCATTTT. Amino acid sequence: CASSFYTDNQPQHF.

The sample holds one count of this clone. The DNA of the CDR3 is TGTGCCAGCAGCCTAATTGGGAGCTACGAGCAGTACTTC. Its translation: CASSLIGSYEQYF. The genes are TRBV7-8 and TRBJ2-7; TRBD2 might be the D (5 bases). CDR1 SGHVS and CDR2 FQNEAQ come from the germline V gene. CDR3 length: 13 amino acids. The ends were cut back, 5 bases at V and 3 bases at J, with 11 bases in the middle.

The V and J genes are TRBV7-6 and TRBJ2-7; tentative D call: TRBD2 (6 bases). V was trimmed by 0 bases and J by 3 bases, leaving 9 bases between them. This CDR3 has 14 residues. From germline, CDR1 is SGHVS and CDR2 FNYEAQ. Here the CDR3 DNA reads TGTGCCAGCAGCTTAGCGCGGGGCTACTACGAGCAGTACTTC. Translation gives CASSLARGYYEQYF.

This sequence joins TRBV19 and TRBJ2-1; D not resolved. The germline V and J ends were trimmed by 3 bases and 6 bases, with 15 bases remaining between them. CDR3 size: 15 residues. Germline loops: CDR1 LNHDA, CDR2 SQIVND (reference sequence). CDR3 residues: CASSIGLPKGNEQFF. The CDR3 DNA reads as TGTGCCAGTAGTATCGGGCTCCCCAAGGGCAATGAGCAGTTCTTC.

The chain is built from TRBV28 and TRBJ2-5; D not certain. The germline V gene has CDR1 MDHEN and CDR2 SYDVKM. With 4 bases removed from V and 9 bases from J, the gap between germline ends came to 12 bases. This CDR3 has 12 residues. The CDR3 region has the DNA TGTGCCAGCAGTTCTCCCAGCCAGGCCCAGTACTTC. This encodes CASSSPSQAQYF.

This clone was found once. Other DNA sequences in this specimen translate into the identical CDR3. The chain carries TRBV5-1 and TRBJ2-3, with D hard to call. Germline V gene data show CDR1 as SGHRS and CDR2 as YFSETQ. Trimming cost V 5 bases and J 5 bases, with 6 bases left between them. CDR3 length: 11 amino acids. CDR3 DNA sequence: TGCGCCAGCAGTCTTGGAGATACGCAGTATTTT. It translates to CASSLGDTQYF.

This clone has a single count. CDR3 DNA sequence: TGTGCCAGCAGTTTACTAGGAATACCCCATGGGGAGCAGTACTTC. The encoded protein is CASSLLGIPHGEQYF. The chain is built from TRBV27 and TRBJ2-7; no clear D gene. From germline, CDR1 is MNHEY and CDR2 SMNVEV (reference sequence). This CDR3 region has 15 residues. Trimming cost V 2 bases and J 7 bases, with 18 bases left between them.

The chain employs TRBV6-1 and TRBJ2-7; maybe TRBD2 (6 bases). Germline V gives CDR1 MNHNS, CDR2 SASEGT. The CDR3 is made up of 14 amino acids. V lost 3 bases, J lost 6 bases, and 15 bases lay in between. CDR3 DNA: TGTGCCAGCAGTGACAGACGGGAGCAGCTCGAGCAGTACTTC. Protein: CASSDRREQLEQYF.

This clone was counted a single time. This chain connects TRBV6-1 to TRBJ1-4; TRBD1 agrees at 8 bases. This CDR3 contains 14 residues. Germline CDR1 reads MNHNS; CDR2 reads SASEGT. With 7 bases clipped from V and 8 bases from J, the junction kept 9 bases outside the gene matches. The CDR3 nucleotides read TGTGCCAGCATTGACACAGGGGGAGAGGAAAAACTGTTTTTT. Residues: CASIDTGGEEKLFF.

The V call is TRBV15, the J call TRBJ2-7; D unresolved. CDR1 LNHNV and CDR2 YYDKDF come from the germline V gene (reference sequence). Trimming removed 0 bases from V and 0 bases from J, with 9 bases in between. This CDR3 has 15 amino acids. CDR3 in amino acids: CATSRDLQFSYEQYF. As DNA, the CDR3 is TGTGCCACCAGCAGAGATCTTCAATTCTCCTACGAGCAGTACTTC.

This clone was picked up one time. The chain joins TRBV5-1 to TRBJ2-7; D call uncertain. Germline V CDR1 and CDR2: SGHRS, YFSETQ. Trimming took off 2 bases at V and 0 bases at J, with 9 bases between the two ends. CDR3 length: 14 residues. The CDR3 sequence: CASSFADSSYEQYF. In nucleotides, the CDR3 is TGCGCCAGCAGCTTCGCAGATAGCTCCTACGAGCAGTACTTC. Combining the CDR3 with reference TRBV5-1 and TRBJ2-7 gives the whole variable domain KAGVTQTPRYLIKTRGQQVTLSCSPISGHRSVSWYQQTPGQGLQFLFEYFSETQRNKGNFPGRFSGRQFSNSRSEMNVSTLELGDSALYLCASSFADSSYEQYFGPGTRLTVT.

The rearrangement uses TRBV9 and TRBJ1-5, with a tentative D call TRBD1 (5 bases). Germline CDR1 SGDLS, CDR2 YYNGEE. V was clipped by 0 bases and J by 3 bases, with 13 bases between them. This CDR3 region has 16 residues. CDR3 sequence (DNA): TGTGCCAGCAGCGTAGGGGACGGAGTGCTCAATCAGCCCCAGCATTTT. It specifies CASSVGDGVLNQPQHF.

A note on this clone: The junction does not match germline at one end; this may be a read error. The V call is TRBV7-7, the J call TRBJ2-1, with 12 positions matching TRBD1. The CDR3 is 15 amino acids. Germline V CDR1 and CDR2: SSHAT, FNYEAQ (reference sequence). The CDR3 DNA sequence: TGTGCTAGCAGCACAGGGACAGGGGGCATCAATGAGCAGTTCTTC. Its translation is CASSTGTGGINEQFF.